The 22 T cell receptor beta chains given below trace back to one sample, sequenced in a study of technical replicates of blood from several donors. Profiled with immunoSEQ multiplex PCR; TCRdb holds only in-frame clones, not every one. The table shows tens of thousands of clones, with about 96% occurring only once. Sequencing was carried out using T cells isolated from PBMCs. These receptor sequences come from a human donor in good health.

This chain connects TRBV9 to TRBJ2-1; D ambiguous. This CDR3 is 15 amino acids long. Germline values: CDR1 SGDLS, CDR2 YYNGEE. Trimming shortened V by 1 base and J by 5 bases, and 13 bases separated the two germline ends. Here the CDR3 reads CASSVPTTPNNEQFF. CDR3 nucleotide sequence: TGTGCCAGCAGCGTACCCACGACACCAAACAATGAGCAGTTCTTC.

CDR3 sequence: CASSSTREVDGELFF. CDR3 coding DNA: TGCGCCAGCAGCTCAACTCGGGAGGTGGACGGGGAGCTGTTTTTT. The rearrangement links TRBV4-1 to TRBJ2-2; TRBD2 matches at 7 bases. The V gene end was trimmed by 5 bases and the J gene end by 7 bases; junction bases not matched to a gene: 10. Germline V CDR1 and CDR2: MGHRA, YSYEKL. The CDR3 loop spans 15 amino acids.

The chain employs TRBV5-5 and TRBJ2-7; no clear D. CDR3 length: 11 amino acids. The ends were cut back, 2 bases at V and 7 bases at J, with 7 bases in the middle. Germline assignment: CDR1 SGHKS and CDR2 YYEKEE (reference sequence). CDR3 amino acids: CASSFTREQYF. The CDR3 DNA reads TGTGCCAGCAGCTTCACGAGGGAGCAGTACTTC.

On this clone itself: The CDR3 carries no conserved terminal phenylalanine or tryptophan, so it likely arises from a read error. The DNA is omitted, as the CDR3 cannot be located on it reliably, and the CDR3 follows TCRdb's listing. V usage is TRBV6-1 and J usage is TRBJ1-2; the listed D gene, TRBD1, was not tested against the DNA. Germline CDR1 reads MNHNS; CDR2 reads SASEGT. The CDR3 has 11 residues if both end residues are counted. CDR3 sequence: CASSEGPGAPI.

J is TRBJ1-1 and V is TRBV29-1, with D unresolved. Trimming cost V 3 bases and J 8 bases, with 19 bases left between them. The germline V gene has CDR1 SQVTM and CDR2 ANQGSEA. The CDR3 spans 14 residues. The CDR3 spells CSVDSTHAGFEAFF. CDR3 nucleotide sequence: TGCAGCGTTGATTCTACTCACGCAGGATTCGAAGCTTTCTTT.

V is TRBV11-2 and J is TRBJ2-5; 10 bases are a match to TRBD1. The trim removed 6 bases at V and 5 bases at J, leaving 3 bases unmatched. CDR3 length: 13 residues. Per germline, CDR1 SGHAT and CDR2 FQNNGV. CDR3 sequence reads: CASRWGQGETQYF. In DNA form, the CDR3 reads TGTGCCAGCAGGTGGGGACAGGGGGAGACCCAGTACTTC.

This clone is a singleton in its sample. J is TRBJ2-1 and V is TRBV5-4, with TRBD2 identical over 7 bases. Per germline, CDR1 SGHNT and CDR2 YYREEE (reference sequence). Trimming at V came to 4 bases and at J to 5 bases, leaving 12 bases not matched to a gene. The CDR3 has 16 residues. CDR3 protein: CASSHGGGGPNNEQFF. DNA for the CDR3: TGTGCCAGCAGCCATGGGGGGGGAGGGCCTAACAATGAGCAGTTCTTC.

The V and J genes are TRBV18 and TRBJ2-2, with 7 positions matching TRBD1. V shed 8 bases, J shed 5 bases, and the junction held 11 bases outside the gene matches. From germline, CDR1 is KGHSH and CDR2 LQKENI. The CDR3 is made up of 15 amino acids. CDR3 region: CASAKTQGDTGELFF. CDR3 nucleotides: TGTGCCAGCGCAAAAACCCAGGGGGATACCGGGGAGCTGTTTTTT. Complete variable domain (other parts from reference TRBV18 and TRBJ2-2): NAGVMQNPRHLVRRRGQEARLRCSPMKGHSHVYWYRQLPEEGLKFMVYLQKENIIDESGMPKERFSAEFPKEGPSILRIQQVVRGDSAAYFCASAKTQGDTGELFFGEGSRLTVL.

This chain's CDR3 is CASSLGTEDTQYF. CDR3 sequence (DNA): TGTGCCAGCAGCTTGGGGACAGAAGATACGCAGTATTTT. This chain uses TRBV13 with TRBJ2-3; 7 nucleotides match TRBD1. V lost 3 bases, J lost 5 bases, and 2 bases stayed unmatched. CDR3 length equals 13 residues. Germline-derived CDR1 and CDR2 are PRHDT and FYEKMQ (reference sequence).

The gene calls are TRBV7-8 and TRBJ1-2, with a weak D call TRBD1 (5 bases). CDR1 and CDR2 from the germline V gene are SGHVS and FQNEAQ. This CDR3 contains 14 residues. V was shortened by 4 bases and J by 8 bases, with 17 bases between the two germline ends. This chain's CDR3 is CASSYRSGSGGYTF. The CDR3 region has the DNA TGTGCCAGCAGCTACCGGTCAGGGTCGGGCGGCTACACCTTC.

V gene TRBV19 combines with J gene TRBJ2-1; 9 nucleotides line up with TRBD2. CDR1 LNHDA and CDR2 SQIVND come from the germline V gene (reference sequence). V was clipped by 7 bases and J by 8 bases; unmatched bases: 12. The CDR3 runs to 15 residues. The CDR3, as DNA: TGTGCCAGTACATTCGTGCGGGGGGGCAGCTATGAGCAGTTCTTC. Protein product: CASTFVRGGSYEQFF.

This clone is a singleton in its sample. The V and J genes are TRBV27 and TRBJ2-5, with 13 bases matching TRBD2. The germline gives CDR1 MNHEY, CDR2 SMNVEV (reference sequence). This CDR3 spans 16 amino acids. V lost 5 bases, J lost 0 bases, and 3 bases stayed unmatched. The CDR3 loop reads CASSTGTSGDQETQYF. CDR3 DNA sequence: TGTGCCAGCAGTACGGGGACTAGCGGGGACCAAGAGACCCAGTACTTC.

This chain joins TRBV7-7 and TRBJ2-5, with D perhaps matching TRBD2 (5 bases). The CDR3 sequence is 15 residues long. Germline CDR1 is SSHAT and CDR2 is FNYEAQ (reference sequence). Trimming removed 4 bases from V and 5 bases from J, with 17 bases in between. In DNA form, the CDR3 reads TGTGCCAGCAGCTCCGGGTTCGGGGTTTGGGAGACCCAGTACTTC. Translated: CASSSGFGVWETQYF.

This chain uses TRBV5-6 with TRBJ2-1; 12 bases line up with TRBD2. V gave up 2 bases and J gave up 6 bases; unmatched junction bases: 9. From germline, CDR1 is SGHDT and CDR2 YYEEEE. The length of the CDR3 is 17 residues. The CDR3 spells CASSLLSASGRGNEQFF. The DNA for the CDR3 is TGTGCCAGCAGCTTACTGTCGGCTAGCGGGAGGGGCAATGAGCAGTTCTTC.

The rearrangement uses TRBV27 and TRBJ2-3; no clear D. This CDR3 contains 18 residues. From germline, CDR1 is MNHEY and CDR2 SMNVEV (reference sequence). Deletions cut 5 bases from V and 0 bases from J, with 21 bases between. DNA for the CDR3: TGTGCCAGCAGTCTGAAAAAGGTAGCTCTCTCTAGCACAGATACGCAGTATTTT. Its protein product is CASSLKKVALSSTDTQYF.

The genes are TRBV7-2 and TRBJ2-3, with D unresolved. The CDR3 spans 15 residues. In germline, CDR1 is SGHTA, CDR2 FQGNSA. V was cut by 1 base and J by 0 bases, with 8 bases left in between. The CDR3 reads CASSLGLPSTDTQYF. Written as DNA, the CDR3 is TGTGCCAGCAGCTTAGGTCTACCAAGCACAGATACGCAGTATTTT.

The V gene is TRBV7-9, the J gene TRBJ1-5; TRBD1 might be the D (6 bases). The CDR3 runs to 15 residues. V was trimmed by 0 bases and J by 0 bases, leaving 6 bases between them. Germline assignment: CDR1 SEHNR and CDR2 FQNEAQ (reference sequence). The CDR3: CASSLAGHSNQPQHF. The DNA for the CDR3 is TGTGCCAGCAGCTTAGCGGGACATAGCAATCAGCCCCAGCATTTT.

This clone was observed a single time. The chain combines TRBV9 with TRBJ2-7; D may be TRBD2 (6 bases). The germline V and J ends were trimmed by 3 bases and 1 base, with 8 bases remaining between them. Germline V lookup: CDR1 SGDLS, CDR2 YYNGEE. The CDR3 contains 13 residues. The CDR3 DNA reads TGTGCCAGCAGCGGGGGACTTTCCTACGAGCAGTACTTC. It yields the protein CASSGGLSYEQYF.

The rearrangement joins TRBV30 to TRBJ1-1; D unresolved. V dropped 0 bases and J dropped 8 bases, with 10 bases sitting between them. CDR1 is GTSNPN and CDR2 is SVGIG in the germline V gene (reference sequence). The CDR3 runs 12 residues. Here the CDR3 reads CAWSVTGAEAFF. The CDR3 DNA sequence: TGTGCCTGGAGTGTAACTGGAGCAGAAGCTTTCTTT.

The CDR3 loop reads CASSSSGGTFGEQYF. For the CDR3, the DNA is TGTGCCAGCAGCTCTAGCGGGGGCACATTTGGAGAGCAGTACTTC. The rearrangement joins TRBV14 to TRBJ2-7; 10 nucleotides agree with TRBD2. The CDR3 consists of 15 residues. Germline V gives CDR1 SGHDN, CDR2 FVKESK. The J segment lost 7 bases and the V segment lost 5 bases, leaving 11 bases of the junction unmatched.

This chain uses TRBV5-5 with TRBJ2-7; 9 positions match TRBD1. There are 14 residues in the CDR3. The junction had 6 bases not matched to a gene; V was cut back by 5 bases and J by 3 bases. In germline, CDR1 is SGHKS, CDR2 YYEKEE (reference sequence). CDR3 sequence reads: CASREPGQGYEQYF. Here the CDR3 DNA reads TGTGCCAGCAGAGAACCGGGACAGGGCTACGAGCAGTACTTC. The full variable domain, completed using reference TRBV5-5 and TRBJ2-7, is DAGVTQSPTHLIKTRGQQVTLRCSPISGHKSVSWYQQVLGQGPQFIFQYYEKEERGRGNFPDRFSARQFPNYSSELNVNALLLGDSALYLCASREPGQGYEQYFGPGTRLTVT.

The J gene is TRBJ2-7, the V gene TRBV9; TRBD1 matches at 9 bases. J was trimmed by 4 bases and V by 4 bases; bases with no gene match: 12. CDR1 is SGDLS, CDR2 YYNGEE, per germline. This CDR3 spans 16 amino acids. In DNA form, the CDR3 reads TGTGCCAGCAGCCCCCAGCCGGGACAGGGTTATTACGAGCAGTACTTC. It is translated as CASSPQPGQGYYEQYF.